The rows below give T cell receptor beta chains drawn from one sample of a study of blood T cell repertoires in COVID-19. Produced via immunoSEQ multiplex PCR; TCRdb's table is partial and in-frame only. The sample holds about 220,000 clones; 80% to 85% are singletons and the top ten take 2% to 2.5%. The specimen sequenced was peripheral blood. These receptors all come from a woman aged 60 to 75 with acute or convalescent COVID-19. CDR3s include the opening cysteine and the closing phenylalanine or tryptophan. D genes are given only for firm matches. Clone size is shown for a subset of rows, as once, few, many or a class of expanded clone.

j_call d_call cdr3_length clone_size v_call cdr3_nt cdr3_aa
TRBJ2-5 NA 16 NA TRBV6-1 TGTGCCAGCAGTGAACTAAGGGGCGCAGCCAGGGAGACCCAGTACTTC CASSELRGAARETQYF
TRBJ1-4 TRBD1 13 few TRBV28 TGTGCCAGTAACCGGGGACAGCCAAAAAAACTGTTTTTT CASNRGQPKKLFF
TRBJ2-1 TRBD1 15 NA TRBV19 TGTGCCAGTAGTACGAAAGGGACAGGGGGCTTTGAGCAGTTCTTC CASSTKGTGGFEQFF
TRBJ2-7 TRBD1 15 once TRBV20-1 TGCAGTGCTAGTATGTCGGGGGACAGGAGCTACGAGCAGTACTTC CSASMSGDRSYEQYF
TRBJ1-1 NA 16 NA TRBV19 TGTGCCAGTACCACACCACAGGGTCCGATGAACACTGAAGCTTTCTTT CASTTPQGPMNTEAFF
TRBJ2-7 NA 13 once TRBV13 TGTGCCAGCAGCTTAGGCCGAGGGAACGAGCAGTACTTC CASSLGRGNEQYF
TRBJ2-2 TRBD1 15 many TRBV19 TGTGCCAGTAGTATGAGAGGGGGCGGGACCGGGGAGCTGTTTTTT CASSMRGGGTGELFF
TRBJ2-5 NA 14 NA TRBV2 TGTGCCAGCAGTGCGGACTCGGCACAAGAGACCCAGTACTTC CASSADSAQETQYF
TRBJ1-2 NA 16 NA TRBV4-3 TGCGCCAGCAGCCAAGCTTTCGTAGGAGAAAACTATGGCTACACCTTC CASSQAFVGENYGYTF
TRBJ2-7 TRBD2 16 NA TRBV10-3 TGTGCCATCAGTCAGGGACTAGCGGGGGGTTACTACGAGCAGTACTTC CAISQGLAGGYYEQYF
TRBJ2-7 TRBD2 18 NA TRBV7-2 TGTGCCAGCAGCACGAATGTAGCTAGCGGGGGGGTTGGCTACGAGCAGTACTTC CASSTNVASGGVGYEQYF
TRBJ1-1 TRBD1 12 NA TRBV29-1 TGCAGCGCTCAACAGGGGTCCACTGAAGCTTTCTTT CSAQQGSTEAFF
TRBJ1-2 NA 14 NA TRBV28 TGTGCCAGCAGATCCTACAGTGGGCTCTATGGCTACACCTTC CASRSYSGLYGYTF
TRBJ1-1 NA 16 NA TRBV18 TGTGCCAGCTCACCATTGGACATTAGGAGGGACACTGAAGCTTTCTTT CASSPLDIRRDTEAFF
TRBJ2-4 TRBD2 17 NA TRBV5-1 TGCGCCAGCAGCTTGACGGGGACTAGCTCACTTCAAAACATTCAGTACTTC CASSLTGTSSLQNIQYF
TRBJ1-2 TRBD1 12 NA TRBV7-3 TGTGCCGGAGGACAGGGGGTCTTTGGCTACACCTTC CAGGQGVFGYTF
TRBJ2-5 TRBD2 13 NA TRBV7-2 TGTGCCAGCAGCCGGGGGGTATCGGAGACCCAGTACTTC CASSRGVSETQYF
TRBJ2-7 TRBD1 15 NA TRBV27 TGTGCCAGCAGTATAAGACAGGGGTTTTACTACGAGCAGTACTTC CASSIRQGFYYEQYF
TRBJ2-7 NA 14 few TRBV20-1 TGCAGTGCTAGTCCCCCCCTGGGGGCCCGAGAGCAGTACTTC CSASPPLGAREQYF
TRBJ1-1 TRBD1 15 few TRBV30 TGTGCCTGGAGTGGGCACAGGGGCTCGAACACTGAAGCTTTCTTT CAWSGHRGSNTEAFF
TRBJ2-5 TRBD2 13 NA TRBV20-1 TGCAGTGCTAGTAGCGGGGGACAAGAGACCCAGTACTTC CSASSGGQETQYF
TRBJ1-6 NA 12 NA TRBV12-3/TRBV12-4 TGTGCCAGCAGTTCGGTACATTCACCCCTCCACTTT CASSSVHSPLHF
TRBJ2-7 TRBD2 15 NA TRBV11-1 TGTGCCAGCAGTTCGATGCTAGCGGGGGCCTACGAGCAGTACTTC CASSSMLAGAYEQYF
TRBJ1-2 NA 13 NA TRBV13 TGTGCCAGCAGCTTAGGTACGGCGGGGGGCTACACCTTC CASSLGTAGGYTF
TRBJ2-5 TRBD2 16 few TRBV19 TGTGCCAGTAGCTTTACGACTAGCGGGGAGAAAGAGACCCAGTACTTC CASSFTTSGEKETQYF
TRBJ2-2 TRBD1 17 NA TRBV11-2 TGTGCCAGCAGCTTAGATTGGACAGGGGCGAACACCGGGGAGCTGTTTTTT CASSLDWTGANTGELFF
TRBJ2-6 NA 15 NA TRBV29-1 TGCAGTGTTGAGGGCAGAAGCTCTGGGGCCAACGTCCTGACTTTC CSVEGRSSGANVLTF
TRBJ2-6 NA 15 NA TRBV30 TGTGCCTGGAGACAGCCCAACTCTGGGGCCAACGTCCTGACTTTC CAWRQPNSGANVLTF
TRBJ2-7 NA 15 NA TRBV2 TGTGCCAGCAGTTGGGAGGACACAAGCTTCTACGAGCAGTACTTC CASSWEDTSFYEQYF
TRBJ2-7 TRBD1 14 NA TRBV30 TGTGCCTGGAGTGTGGACAGGGGGACCTACGAGCAGTACTTC CAWSVDRGTYEQYF
TRBJ1-2 TRBD1 12 once TRBV19 TGTGCGTCAGGGGGGTCGTCGTTGGGCTACACCTTC CASGGSSLGYTF
TRBJ1-2 NA 14 NA TRBV7-8 TGTGCCAGCAGCTTACGCACAGGATTCTATGGCTACACCTTC CASSLRTGFYGYTF
TRBJ1-2 TRBD1 14 once TRBV7-9 TGTGCCAGCAGCCCGAGGGACAGCAACTATGGCTACACCTTC CASSPRDSNYGYTF
TRBJ1-2 NA 15 NA TRBV19 TGTGCCAGTAGTATTAACCGGGAAATTTTCTATGGCTACACCTTC CASSINREIFYGYTF
TRBJ2-7 NA 14 NA TRBV5-1 TGCGCCAGCAGCTTGGAGGCTAGCTCCTACGAGCAGTACTTC CASSLEASSYEQYF
TRBJ1-2 NA 14 once TRBV18 TGTGCCAGCTCACCCTCTGGACTAGTCGGTGGCTACACCTTC CASSPSGLVGGYTF
TRBJ1-1 NA 16 NA TRBV3-1/TRBV3-2 TGTGCCAGCAGCCCGCGCTTTGGAGTGGGGCACACTGAAGCTTTCTTT CASSPRFGVGHTEAFF
TRBJ1-2 NA 16 NA TRBV6-5 TGTGCCAGCAGTTACGACACGTCGGCCAATTGGGAGGGCTACACCTTC CASSYDTSANWEGYTF
TRBJ1-2 TRBD1 13 few TRBV5-5 TGTGCCAGCAGCTTCGACAGGGTCTATGGCTACACCTTC CASSFDRVYGYTF
TRBJ1-3 NA 10 NA TRBV25-1 TGTGCCACCCAAGGAGACACCATATATTTT CATQGDTIYF
TRBJ2-1 NA 13 NA TRBV15 TGTGCCACCAGCGCCCGGCAGGGGAGTATTCCGTTCTTC CATSARQGSIPFF
TRBJ2-7 NA 15 few TRBV4-2 TGTGCCAGCAGCCAGGAGGCGAGGACTTACTACGAGCAGTACTTC CASSQEARTYYEQYF
TRBJ2-1 TRBD2 16 NA TRBV7-9 TGTGCCAGCAGCTTGGCAGCGGGGAGCTCCTACAATGAGCAGTTCTTC CASSLAAGSSYNEQFF
TRBJ2-7 TRBD1 14 NA TRBV28 TGTGCCAGCAGTGCGGGACAGGGACCTCGGGAGCAGTACTTC CASSAGQGPREQYF
TRBJ1-1 TRBD1 13 NA TRBV29-1 TGCAGCGTTGAAGGAACAGGGGCCACTGAAGCTTTCTTT CSVEGTGATEAFF
TRBJ1-6 NA 17 NA TRBV27 TGTGCCAGCAGTTTAGGCAGGGGAGGGTCCTATAATTCACCCCTCCACTTT CASSLGRGGSYNSPLHF
TRBJ1-5 NA 14 NA TRBV6-5 TGTGCCAGCAGGCGCGGACAGAGCAATCAGCCCCAGCATTTT CASRRGQSNQPQHF
TRBJ2-7 TRBD1 14 NA TRBV6-6 TGTGCCAGCAGTTACGCAGAGGACAGGGTCGAGCAGTACTTC CASSYAEDRVEQYF
TRBJ2-2 TRBD2 16 once TRBV6-5 TGTGCCAGCAGTTACCTAGCGGGGGCGGCCCAGGGGGAGCTGTTTTTT CASSYLAGAAQGELFF
TRBJ1-5 TRBD1 15 NA TRBV6-5 TGTGCCAGCAGTCTTACAGGGGCGGGCAATCAGCCCCAGCATTTT CASSLTGAGNQPQHF
TRBJ2-2 NA 14 NA TRBV29-1 TGCAGCGTCTACCCGGGGGGCAGCACCGGGGAGCTGTTTTTT CSVYPGGSTGELFF
TRBJ2-7 NA 14 NA TRBV5-4 TGTGCCAGCAGCTCCCCCGGGACACACTACGAGCAGTACTTC CASSSPGTHYEQYF
TRBJ1-1 TRBD1 12 NA TRBV6-5 TGTGCCAGCAGTCGCGACAGGGGTGAAGCTTTCTTT CASSRDRGEAFF
TRBJ1-4 NA 16 once TRBV21-1 TGTGCCAGCAGCAAACCCTTCGACAGAGATAATGAAAAACTGTTTTTT CASSKPFDRDNEKLFF
TRBJ2-2 TRBD1 16 NA TRBV5-6 TGTGCCAGCAGCTTGGCAGGGGACAGGGACACCGGGGAGCTGTTTTTT CASSLAGDRDTGELFF
TRBJ1-2 TRBD1 12 few TRBV20-1 TGCAGTGCTAGTGGTGACAGGGATGGCTACACCTTC CSASGDRDGYTF
TRBJ1-1 NA 15 NA TRBV6-6 TGTGCCAGCACAATCGCCGGGAACTCGAACACTGAAGCTTTCTTT CASTIAGNSNTEAFF
TRBJ2-3 TRBD2 14 NA TRBV7-9 TGTGCCAGCAGCTTTAGCGGGGGAGGGGATACGCAGTATTTT CASSFSGGGDTQYF